The TCR beta chain described here comes from a study of blood T cells in healthy people across ages. Study outcomes and limitations: Unsorted PBMCs ruled out conclusive naive versus antigen-experienced comparison.

CDR3 size: 13 residues. The germline CDR1 and CDR2 sequences are LGHNA and YNFKEQ. The V end was cut by 0 bases, the J end by 10 bases, with 12 bases between. Worth noting for this clonotype: Its target is unknown.

For the second PCR, which ran for roughly 6 to 11 cycles, a sample-barcoded 5' primer and a J-beta primer mix were used. A single record per CDR3 protein comes from TCRdb applying MiXCR to the 5' RACE reads. The data contain about 640,000 distinct CDR3 sequences, 58% of them singletons. This receptor was taken from a man between 60 and 75 years old in good health. The sample taken for sequencing was blood. V is TRBV4-2 and J is TRBJ1-2; no reliable D call. CDR3 DNA sequence: TGTGCCAGCAGCCAAGAACAAACGCTTGACTACACCTTC. This encodes CASSQEQTLDYTF.